Following are 17 T cell receptor beta chains from one sample sequenced in a study of blood T cells in healthy people across ages. Sample-barcoded 5' priming and a J-beta primer mix drove a second PCR of about 6 to 12 cycles. TCRdb re-called the 5' RACE reads through MiXCR, storing one row per CDR3 protein. The top ten hold over 3.5% of the sample, which has some 560,000 distinct CDR3 sequences, around a quarter seen once. The same data also went into a second study, on T cells of mothers and their children.

Sequencing input: blood. The receptors derive from a boy younger than 10 in good health.

CDR3 in amino acids: CASSPSDRTGRSYEQYF. In DNA form, the CDR3 reads TGTGCCAGCAGCCCTAGCGACCGAACAGGGCGATCCTACGAGCAGTACTTC. The V and J genes are TRBV7-7 and TRBJ2-7, with D possibly called TRBD1 or TRBD2 (6 bases each). Trimming stripped 5 bases from V and 1 base from J, with 21 bases between. CDR3 length equals 17 residues. Germline loops: CDR1 SSHAT, CDR2 FNYEAQ (reference sequence).

In its sample, this clonotype was seen many times. V and J are TRBV12-3 or TRBV12-4 and TRBJ1-5; no clear D gene. This CDR3 has 13 amino acids. V gave up 7 bases and J gave up 1 base, with 8 bases separating them. CDR3 region: CASTPGSNQPQHF. The CDR3, as DNA: TGTGCCAGCACCCCGGGAAGCAATCAGCCCCAGCATTTT.

This clonotype has more than one count but fewer than ten. The chain is built from TRBV20-1 and TRBJ1-1, with D hard to call. With 3 bases removed from V and 2 bases from J, the gap between germline ends came to 4 bases. Germline CDR1 DFQATT, CDR2 SNEGSKA (reference sequence). The CDR3 contains 11 residues. The CDR3 region is CSASKNTEAFF. CDR3 in DNA: TGCAGTGCTAGCAAAAACACTGAAGCTTTCTTT.

This clonotype was found a few times. The chain couples TRBV27 to TRBJ1-1; D remains ambiguous. This CDR3 spans 14 amino acids. Looked up from germline, CDR1 is MNHEY and CDR2 is SMNVEV (reference sequence). With 2 bases removed from V and 6 bases from J, the gap between germline ends came to 13 bases. CDR3 nucleotides: TGTGCCAGCAGTTTAAATTGGGGTGGGCCTGAAGCTTTCTTT. This sequence encodes CASSLNWGGPEAFF.

This clonotype was observed a handful of times. This chain links TRBV7-9 with TRBJ2-6, with 9 positions matching TRBD1. The CDR3 sequence is 17 residues long. The J segment lost 1 base and the V segment lost 5 bases, leaving 6 bases of the junction unmatched. CDR1 and CDR2 (germline): SEHNR, FQNEAQ (reference sequence). The CDR3 nucleotides are TGTGCCAGCAGCCCGGGACAGGGAATTTCTGGGGCCAACGTCCTGACTTTC. This codes for CASSPGQGISGANVLTF.

The chain has TRBV12-3 or TRBV12-4 and TRBJ1-1; D call uncertain. The CDR3 loop spans 14 amino acids. V was trimmed by 5 bases and J by 3 bases, leaving 13 bases between them. The CDR3 nucleotides read TGTGCCAGCAGTACCGTTTGGGGAGACACTGAAGCTTTCTTT. Its protein is CASSTVWGDTEAFF.

This clonotype was picked up a small number of times. The J gene is TRBJ2-5, the V gene TRBV29-1; D possibly corresponds to TRBD2 (6 bases). The CDR3 has 15 amino acids. Germline-derived CDR1 and CDR2 are SQVTM and ANQGSEA. Trimming stripped 4 bases from V and 1 base from J, with 16 bases between. The CDR3 nucleotides are TGCAGCGTTGGAGGTGCGGGGTTGGGCCAAGAGACCCAGTACTTC. Translated: CSVGGAGLGQETQYF.

This sequence joins TRBV2 and TRBJ2-7; D unclear. The germline V gene encodes CDR1 SNHLY and CDR2 FYNNEI. This CDR3 has 13 amino acids. Trimming pared 1 base from V and 2 bases from J, leaving 6 bases between. The CDR3 is CASSEGDTYEQYF. CDR3 bases: TGTGCCAGCAGTGAAGGAGACACCTACGAGCAGTACTTC.

The rearrangement links TRBV7-3 to TRBJ1-1, with D maybe TRBD1 (5 bases). This CDR3 is 14 amino acids long. Germline CDR1 SGHTA, CDR2 FQGTGA. Trimming removed 3 bases at V and 5 bases at J, with 13 bases between. CDR3 protein: CASSLTGGKTEAFF. The CDR3 region has the DNA TGTGCCAGCAGCTTGACGGGGGGGAAAACTGAAGCTTTCTTT.

The J gene is TRBJ2-1, the V gene TRBV6-2 or TRBV6-3, with D perhaps assigned TRBD1 or TRBD2 (5 bases each). The V end was cut by 9 bases, the J end by 2 bases, with 14 bases between. Germline V gene sequence: CDR1 MNHEY, CDR2 SVGEGT. The length of the CDR3 is 14 residues. CDR3 in DNA: TGTGCCAGAATCACAGGAGGCACCTACAATGAGCAGTTCTTC. Protein product: CARITGGTYNEQFF.

The rearrangement links TRBV10-3 to TRBJ2-5; possibly TRBD1 for D (6 bases). The V end lost 5 bases, the J end lost 1 base, and 8 bases lay between the germline ends. The CDR3 length is 13 residues. Looked up from germline, CDR1 is ENHRY and CDR2 is SYGVKD. CDR3 in amino acids: CAISNRAQETQYF. CDR3 DNA sequence: TGTGCCATCAGTAACAGGGCCCAAGAGACCCAGTACTTC.

The chain uses TRBV20-1 and TRBJ1-5; D is perhaps TRBD1 (6 bases). CDR1 is DFQATT, CDR2 SNEGSKA, per germline (reference sequence). This CDR3 is 17 amino acids long. Trimming stripped 3 bases from V and 5 bases from J, with 23 bases between. CDR3 region: CSASLGGWGARDQPQHF. The DNA of the CDR3 is TGCAGTGCTAGTCTGGGGGGTTGGGGGGCGCGGGATCAGCCCCAGCATTTT.

The rearrangement joins TRBV4-3 to TRBJ2-5, with TRBD2 matching over 8 bases. J was trimmed by 4 bases and V by 4 bases; bases with no gene match: 8. The germline CDR1 and CDR2 sequences are LGHNA and YSLEER. The CDR3 has 15 residues. The CDR3 loop reads CASSLGTSPGETQYF. DNA for the CDR3: TGCGCCAGCAGCCTTGGGACTAGTCCTGGAGAGACCCAGTACTTC.

This sequence joins TRBV10-3 and TRBJ2-5; 11 bases fit TRBD2. The DNA end is a closer match to TRBJ2-1, so the J assignment may be wrong. CDR3 length equals 13 residues. CDR1 and CDR2 from the germline V gene are ENHRY and SYGVKD. The CDR3 coding sequence is TGTGCCATCAGGGGACTAGCGGACAATGAGCAGTTCTTC. Translation gives CAIRGLADNEQFF.

V is TRBV29-1 and J is TRBJ1-1; 12 bases align to TRBD1. Germline loops: CDR1 SQVTM, CDR2 ANQGSEA. Unmatched junction bases numbered 4, after V lost 4 bases and J lost 1 base. The CDR3 covers 15 residues. CDR3: CSVVGTGGGNTEAFF. As DNA, the CDR3 is TGCAGCGTTGTTGGGACAGGGGGCGGGAACACTGAAGCTTTCTTT.

The rearrangement links TRBV7-9 to TRBJ1-1; perhaps TRBD1 as D (5 bases). Trimming cost V 5 bases and J 4 bases, with 11 bases left between them. Germline V lookup: CDR1 SEHNR, CDR2 FQNEAQ (reference sequence). This CDR3 is built from 13 residues. The chain's CDR3 is CASSDTGGTEAFF. In DNA form, the CDR3 reads TGTGCCAGCAGCGACACGGGGGGCACTGAAGCTTTCTTT. The full variable domain, in which reference TRBV7-9 and TRBJ1-1 provide the parts outside the CDR3, is DTGVSQNPRHKITKRGQNVTFRCDPISEHNRLYWYRQTLGQGPEFLTYFQNEAQLEKSRLLSDRFSAERPKGSFSTLEIQRTEQGDSAMYLCASSDTGGTEAFFGQGTRLTVV.

This sequence joins TRBV3-1 and TRBJ2-7; D unclear. Germline loops: CDR1 LGHDT, CDR2 YNNKEL (reference sequence). The germline V and J ends were trimmed by 4 bases and 2 bases, with 12 bases remaining between them. The CDR3 contains 14 residues. The CDR3 coding sequence is TGTGCCAGCAGCCCCCAGTTAGGCACCTACGAGCAGTACTTC. It translates to CASSPQLGTYEQYF.